What follows are 22 T cell receptor beta chains derived from one specimen sequenced in a study of tissue T cells after allogeneic stem cell transplantation. Produced via immunoSEQ multiplex PCR; TCRdb's table is partial and in-frame only. This table holds nearly 10,000 clones, 65% to 70% found once. Source: tissue from the stomach, taken at autopsy. The receptor source for this set is a male donor at least 60 years old with lung cancer.

This clone has only a few counts. This rearrangement joins TRBV7-6 to TRBJ2-1; TRBD2 aligns across 7 bases. The CDR3 runs 16 residues. Trimming cost V 1 base and J 10 bases; bases outside gene matches: 13. The germline V gene has CDR1 SGHVS and CDR2 FNYEAQ. The CDR3 DNA is TGTGCCAGCAGCTTAGGGCCGGGGGGATCTACTTCCGAGCAGTTCTTC. Encoded protein: CASSLGPGGSTSEQFF. The full variable domain, its missing parts supplied by reference TRBV7-6 and TRBJ2-1, is GAGVSQSPRYKVTKRGQDVALRCDPISGHVSLYWYRQALGQGPEFLTYFNYEAQQDKSGLPNDRFSAERPEGSISTLTIQRTEQRDSAMYRCASSLGPGGSTSEQFFGPGTRLTVL.

The chain couples TRBV6-2 or TRBV6-3 to TRBJ1-2; 8 positions agree with TRBD1. Germline-derived CDR1 and CDR2 are MNHEY and SVGEGT. This CDR3 is built from 17 residues. The junction had 15 bases not matched to a gene; V was cut back by 2 bases and J by 7 bases. This chain's CDR3 is CASSYNPRQGARVGYTF. CDR3 nucleotides: TGTGCCAGCAGTTACAACCCCCGCCAGGGGGCCAGGGTTGGCTACACCTTC.

The V and J genes are TRBV12-3 or TRBV12-4 and TRBJ2-7, with 8 bases fitting TRBD1. The CDR3 runs 13 residues. The V and J ends lost 5 bases and 6 bases, in that order; junction bases with no gene match: 6. The CDR3 DNA is TGTGCCAGCAGTCTGGGACAGGAGGCCGAGCAGTACTTC. Its protein is CASSLGQEAEQYF.

The sample holds one count of this clone. This chain connects TRBV30 to TRBJ2-3, with 7 bases fitting TRBD1. The CDR3 is made up of 13 amino acids. V shed 4 bases, J shed 3 bases, and the junction held 4 bases outside the gene matches. Per germline, CDR1 GTSNPN and CDR2 SVGIG (reference sequence). In nucleotides, the CDR3 is TGTGCCTGGAACAGGGGCGGGACAGATACGCAGTATTTT. It is translated as CAWNRGGTDTQYF.

This sequence joins TRBV10-3 and TRBJ2-7; 9 bases agree with TRBD1. Per the germline V gene, CDR1 is ENHRY and CDR2 is SYGVKD. Unmatched junction bases numbered 5, after V lost 5 bases and J lost 3 bases. The CDR3 is 14 residues long. CDR3: CAISPGTGRYEQYF. The CDR3 DNA reads as TGTGCCATCAGTCCCGGGACAGGGCGCTACGAGCAGTACTTC.

This clone is categorized as medium-sized. The chain has TRBV4-3 and TRBJ1-2, with 8 bases matching TRBD1. The CDR3 spans 15 residues. J was trimmed by 7 bases and V by 1 base; bases with no gene match: 8. In germline, CDR1 is LGHNA, CDR2 YSLEER. CDR3 nucleotide sequence: TGCGCCAGCAGCCAAGGGCACAGGGGGGGTCGTGGCTACACCTTC. Amino acid sequence: CASSQGHRGGRGYTF.

The chain uses TRBV11-2 and TRBJ2-7; no firm D call. CDR1 SGHAT and CDR2 FQNNGV come from the germline V gene. This CDR3 contains 12 residues. Trimming shortened V by 1 base and J by 4 bases, and 5 bases separated the two germline ends. The CDR3 DNA follows: TGTGCCAGCAGCTTAGGAACTTACGAGCAGTACTTC. Amino acids: CASSLGTYEQYF.

This clone appeared once. This chain joins TRBV5-6 and TRBJ2-7, with 8 bases matching TRBD1. The CDR3 is 13 residues long. Germline V gene sequence: CDR1 SGHDT, CDR2 YYEEEE. With V trimmed by 2 bases and J by 6 bases, 4 bases remained unmatched. For the CDR3, the DNA is TGTGCCAGCAGCTTATCGACAGGGGCCGAGCAGTACTTC. Encoded protein: CASSLSTGAEQYF.

This chain connects TRBV15 to TRBJ1-4; 10 bases match TRBD1. Trimming cost V 5 bases and J 7 bases; bases outside gene matches: 7. Germline V CDR1 and CDR2: LNHNV, YYDKDF (reference sequence). The CDR3 loop spans 15 amino acids. This chain's CDR3 is CATSARTGGPEKLFF. The CDR3 coding sequence is TGTGCCACCAGCGCCCGGACAGGGGGGCCTGAAAAACTGTTTTTT. Full variable domain (outside the CDR3, taken from reference TRBV15 and TRBJ1-4): DAMVIQNPRYQVTQFGKPVTLSCSQTLNHNVMYWYQQKSSQAPKLLFHYYDKDFNNEADTPDNFQSRRPNTSFCFLDIRSPGLGDTAMYLCATSARTGGPEKLFFGSGTQLSVL.

This clone was counted a few times. This chain links TRBV7-6 with TRBJ1-4, with 7 nucleotides matching TRBD1. The CDR3 runs 13 residues. The germline V gene encodes CDR1 SGHVS and CDR2 FNYEAQ. Germline trimming cut 5 bases from V and 3 bases from J; bases unmatched to any gene: 0. CDR3 in amino acids: CASSGQANEKLFF. As DNA, the CDR3 is TGTGCCAGCAGCGGACAGGCTAATGAAAAACTGTTTTTT.

The rearrangement links TRBV9 to TRBJ2-2; D gene ambiguous. The CDR3 consists of 13 residues. The germline V and J ends were trimmed by 3 bases and 7 bases, with 10 bases remaining between them. The germline V gene encodes CDR1 SGDLS and CDR2 YYNGEE. This CDR3 reads CASSGTFVGELFF. The CDR3 DNA reads as TGTGCCAGCAGCGGGACCTTCGTCGGGGAGCTGTTTTTT.

The DNA of the CDR3 is TGTGCCAGCAGTACCCGACAGGAGGGGTTATCACCCCTCCACTTT. This sequence encodes CASSTRQEGLSPLHF. The chain joins TRBV6-5 to TRBJ1-6, with a tentative D call TRBD1 (6 bases). With 5 bases removed from V and 10 bases from J, the gap between germline ends came to 18 bases. Germline V lookup: CDR1 MNHEY, CDR2 SVGAGI. The length of the CDR3 is 15 residues.

The chain has TRBV7-2 and TRBJ2-2; D may be TRBD1 or TRBD2 (5 bases each). The CDR3 contains 15 residues. The germline V gene has CDR1 SGHTA and CDR2 FQGNSA. V shed 1 base and J shed 7 bases, with 13 bases lying between them. The DNA for the CDR3 is TGTGCCAGCAGCTTAGGTGTGGGGGTAGGCGGGGAGCTGTTTTTT. It codes for CASSLGVGVGGELFF.

The gene calls are TRBV29-1 and TRBJ1-2; D unresolved. This CDR3 spans 13 amino acids. V dropped 1 base and J dropped 1 base, with 7 bases sitting between them. Germline CDR1 is SQVTM and CDR2 is ANQGSEA. DNA for the CDR3: TGCAGCGTTGAAGTCAGCTTTAACTATGGCTACACCTTC. Translating gives CSVEVSFNYGYTF.

The chain uses TRBV6-2 or TRBV6-3 and TRBJ2-5; D unresolved. The CDR3 loop spans 12 amino acids. Trimming removed 2 bases from V and 3 bases from J, with 4 bases in between. Germline V lookup: CDR1 MNHEY, CDR2 SVGEGT. The CDR3 DNA reads as TGTGCCAGCAGTTACCCAGAAGAGACCCAGTACTTC. Protein: CASSYPEETQYF.

The chain has TRBV27 and TRBJ1-5; 7 bases line up with TRBD1. V dropped 5 bases and J dropped 5; count of bases not matched to a gene: 6. The CDR3 sequence is 14 residues long. Germline V gives CDR1 MNHEY, CDR2 SMNVEV (reference sequence). As DNA, the CDR3 is TGTGCCAGCAGTCTAGGACAGGCTCATCAGCCCCAGCATTTT. Amino acid sequence: CASSLGQAHQPQHF.

By share, this clone ranks as medium-sized. The genes are TRBV30 and TRBJ2-3; no reliable D call. The CDR3 covers 12 residues. Germline-derived CDR1 and CDR2 are GTSNPN and SVGIG (reference sequence). V shed 0 bases and J shed 4 bases, with 5 bases lying between them. For the CDR3, the DNA is TGTGCCTGGAGTGTTGTGGCAGATACGCAGTATTTT. It specifies CAWSVVADTQYF.

The rearrangement joins TRBV7-2 to TRBJ2-6, with D possibly TRBD1 on 6 matching bases. Trimming left V 3 bases short and J 1 base short, with 16 bases between. There are 18 residues in the CDR3. Germline V gene data show CDR1 as SGHTA and CDR2 as FQGNSA. The CDR3 DNA follows: TGTGCCAGCAGCTTCCCCGCGGACAGACCTTCTGGGGCCAACGTCCTGACTTTC. Translation: CASSFPADRPSGANVLTF.

The J gene is TRBJ2-5, the V gene TRBV5-6, with D possibly being TRBD1 or TRBD2 (6 bases each). CDR3 length: 13 amino acids. Looked up from germline, CDR1 is SGHDT and CDR2 is YYEEEE. V gave up 5 bases and J gave up 5 bases, with 13 bases separating them. The CDR3 loop is CASRFLGGETQYF. As DNA, the CDR3 is TGTGCCAGCAGGTTCCTAGGGGGGGAGACCCAGTACTTC.

This chain connects TRBV19 to TRBJ1-1; 9 bases map to TRBD1. CDR1 is LNHDA and CDR2 is SQIVND in the germline V gene (reference sequence). V lost 1 base and J lost 1; bases outside the gene matches: 1. The CDR3 is made up of 15 amino acids. The CDR3 loop reads CASSIAQGANTEAFF. In nucleotides, the CDR3 is TGTGCCAGTAGTATAGCACAGGGGGCGAACACTGAAGCTTTCTTT.

This clone was observed once. CDR3 sequence reads: CASSSLRGLANTGELFF. The CDR3 bases are TGTGCCAGCAGCTCCCTAAGAGGGCTAGCGAACACCGGGGAGCTGTTTTTT. The rearrangement uses TRBV7-2 and TRBJ2-2; D is perhaps TRBD2 (5 bases). The CDR3 runs to 17 residues. Trimming removed 4 bases at V and 0 bases at J, with 15 bases between. Germline CDR1 reads SGHTA; CDR2 reads FQGNSA.

This sequence joins TRBV28 and TRBJ1-2; 8 positions agree with TRBD1. CDR1 and CDR2 from the germline V gene are MDHEN and SYDVKM. V gave up 1 base and J gave up 6 bases; unmatched junction bases: 4. The length of the CDR3 is 14 residues. The CDR3 DNA follows: TGTGCCAGCAGTTTATACGTGGGACAGGATGGCTACACCTTC. As protein: CASSLYVGQDGYTF.